This TCR beta chain comes out of a study of PD-1 blockade in classical Hodgkin lymphoma. Relapse was seen in all patients after autologous stem cell transplantation, and brentuximab vedotin exposure was variable. Clones were read by immunoSEQ multiplex PCR, and TCRdb kept only the in-frame ones, dropping some. The sample shows roughly 61,000 clones, under 95% of them seen only once. As to this clone: The antigen is unknown.

Germline V gives CDR1 LNHDA, CDR2 SQIVND (reference sequence). The CDR3 extends over 14 amino acids. With 0 bases removed from V and 5 bases from J, the gap between germline ends came to 10 bases. Overall study findings and caveats: Complete responders' diversity at baseline resembled that of newly diagnosed patients.

The sample in question was peripheral blood mononuclear cells (PBMCs), obtained before the second cycle of nivolumab. The sequence derives from a human donor with classical Hodgkin lymphoma. This rearrangement joins TRBV19 to TRBJ1-1; perhaps TRBD1 as D (5 bases). CDR3 sequence reads: CASSIDGGGTEAFF. In nucleotides, the CDR3 is TGTGCCAGTAGTATAGACGGCGGGGGGACTGAAGCTTTCTTT.